This is a list of T cell receptor beta chains from one sample in a study of cytomegalovirus exposure and HLA in healthy donors. Only in-frame clones appear in the TCRdb table, and some are missing; sequencing was by immunoSEQ multiplex PCR. The sample records roughly 160,000 clones, about 82% being singletons. Sample: PBMCs. The receptors here all came from a woman aged 50 to 60 in good health and CMV-seropositive. CDR3s include the opening cysteine and the closing phenylalanine or tryptophan. Each record gives: CDR3 protein, CDR3 DNA, clone size, V gene, D gene, J gene. The D gene is left open where the match is weak. The size field is filled for only some rows; it gives once, few, many or a size class.

CDR3 protein: CASSPTASYTEAFF
CDR3 DNA: TGCGCCAGCAGTCCGACTGCCTCGTACACTGAAGCTTTCTTT
clone size: once
V gene: TRBV5-1
D gene: NA
J gene: TRBJ1-1

CDR3 protein: CASSPAQGDYGYTF
CDR3 DNA: TGCGCCAGCAGCCCCGCACAGGGCGACTATGGCTACACCTTC
clone size: NA
V gene: TRBV5-1
D gene: NA
J gene: TRBJ1-2

CDR3 protein: CATNPGTGYASNQPQHF
CDR3 DNA: TGTGCCACTAACCCCGGGACAGGGTATGCTAGCAATCAGCCCCAGCATTTT
clone size: NA
V gene: TRBV19
D gene: TRBD1
J gene: TRBJ1-5

CDR3 protein: CASSQQALSGNTIYF
CDR3 DNA: TGTGCCAGCAGCCAGCAGGCGCTCTCTGGAAACACCATATATTTT
clone size: NA
V gene: TRBV4-2
D gene: NA
J gene: TRBJ1-3

CDR3 protein: CASSSDPQGGNQPQHF
CDR3 DNA: TGTGCCAGCAGTTCGGACCCACAGGGAGGCAATCAGCCCCAGCATTTT
clone size: NA
V gene: TRBV27
D gene: NA
J gene: TRBJ1-5

CDR3 protein: CASSMGLPNTGELFF
CDR3 DNA: TGTGCCAGCAGTATGGGACTACCGAACACCGGGGAGCTGTTTTTT
clone size: NA
V gene: TRBV6-5
D gene: TRBD2
J gene: TRBJ2-2

CDR3 protein: CATWAGANQPQHF
CDR3 DNA: TGTGCCACCTGGGCGGGAGCCAATCAGCCCCAGCATTTT
clone size: NA
V gene: TRBV6-5
D gene: NA
J gene: TRBJ1-5

CDR3 protein: CASSLEAVLEQYF
CDR3 DNA: TGTGCCAGCAGCTTGGAAGCGGTCCTCGAGCAGTACTTC
clone size: NA
V gene: TRBV5-5
D gene: NA
J gene: TRBJ2-7

CDR3 protein: CASSFRVGYGYTF
CDR3 DNA: TGTGCCAGCAGTTTCAGGGTCGGCTATGGCTACACCTTC
clone size: once
V gene: TRBV28
D gene: NA
J gene: TRBJ1-2

CDR3 protein: CASSPVGSYEQYF
CDR3 DNA: TGTGCCAGCAGCCCCGTGGGCAGCTACGAGCAGTACTTC
clone size: once
V gene: TRBV7-3
D gene: NA
J gene: TRBJ2-7

CDR3 protein: CATSRRGQYEQYF
CDR3 DNA: TGTGCCACCAGCAGGCGGGGGCAGTACGAGCAGTACTTC
clone size: NA
V gene: TRBV15
D gene: NA
J gene: TRBJ2-7

CDR3 protein: CASSLLLGDEQYF
CDR3 DNA: TGTGCCAGCAGTTTACTCCTCGGGGACGAGCAGTACTTC
clone size: NA
V gene: TRBV27
D gene: NA
J gene: TRBJ2-7

CDR3 protein: CASSPQRLGGGNTGELFF
CDR3 DNA: TGTGCCAGCAGCCCGCAGCGGTTAGGGGGGGGGAACACCGGGGAGCTGTTTTTT
clone size: NA
V gene: TRBV7-3
D gene: NA
J gene: TRBJ2-2

CDR3 protein: CATSDTPSAEQYF
CDR3 DNA: TGTGCCACCAGCGACACCCCCTCCGCCGAGCAGTACTTC
clone size: NA
V gene: TRBV15
D gene: NA
J gene: TRBJ2-7

CDR3 protein: CASSSPGAGLNTEAFF
CDR3 DNA: TGTGCCAGCAGCTCTCCAGGGGCAGGTTTGAACACTGAAGCTTTCTTT
clone size: NA
V gene: TRBV11-2
D gene: NA
J gene: TRBJ1-1

CDR3 protein: CASSVGEPRQGRSGNTIYF
CDR3 DNA: TGTGCCAGCAGCGTAGGGGAACCCCGACAGGGGCGCTCTGGAAACACCATATATTTT
clone size: NA
V gene: TRBV9
D gene: TRBD1
J gene: TRBJ1-3

CDR3 protein: CASSPSSIGYTF
CDR3 DNA: TGTGCCAGCAGCCCATCATCCATTGGCTACACCTTC
clone size: once
V gene: TRBV7-9
D gene: NA
J gene: TRBJ1-2

CDR3 protein: CASSDGGAPLDTQYF
CDR3 DNA: TGTGCCAGCAGTGATGGGGGGGCTCCCCTCGATACGCAGTATTTT
clone size: NA
V gene: TRBV28
D gene: NA
J gene: TRBJ2-3

CDR3 protein: CASSEQGQLGAYNEQFF
CDR3 DNA: TGTGCCAGCAGTGAACAGGGCCAGCTTGGGGCCTACAATGAGCAGTTCTTC
clone size: NA
V gene: TRBV6-1
D gene: NA
J gene: TRBJ2-1

CDR3 protein: CAISGRGQAGYTF
CDR3 DNA: TGTGCCATCAGCGGACGCGGACAGGCCGGCTACACCTTC
clone size: NA
V gene: TRBV10-3
D gene: TRBD1
J gene: TRBJ1-2

CDR3 protein: CASSLGTASGANVLTF
CDR3 DNA: TGTGCCAGCAGCTTAGGCACAGCCTCTGGGGCCAACGTCCTGACTTTC
clone size: few
V gene: TRBV11-2
D gene: NA
J gene: TRBJ2-6

CDR3 protein: CASSSLLVLNGNTEAFF
CDR3 DNA: TGTGCCAGCAGCTCCCTCCTTGTCTTAAACGGGAACACTGAAGCTTTCTTT
clone size: once
V gene: TRBV11-2
D gene: NA
J gene: TRBJ1-1

CDR3 protein: CASSLQTGETQYF
CDR3 DNA: TGTGCCAGCAGCTTACAGACTGGGGAGACCCAGTACTTC
clone size: NA
V gene: TRBV7-3
D gene: NA
J gene: TRBJ2-5

CDR3 protein: CASSELTGPNEKLFF
CDR3 DNA: TGTGCCAGCAGTGAGTTGACAGGCCCAAACGAAAAACTGTTTTTT
clone size: NA
V gene: TRBV6-1
D gene: NA
J gene: TRBJ1-4

CDR3 protein: CASSLAGGVGTEAFF
CDR3 DNA: TGTGCCAGCAGCTTAGCAGGGGGCGTAGGCACTGAAGCTTTCTTT
clone size: NA
V gene: TRBV11-3
D gene: TRBD1
J gene: TRBJ1-1

CDR3 protein: CASSGTDYNSPLHF
CDR3 DNA: TGTGCCAGCAGTGGGACAGATTATAATTCACCCCTCCACTTT
clone size: once
V gene: TRBV9
D gene: TRBD1
J gene: TRBJ1-6

CDR3 protein: CASSKPGSETQYF
CDR3 DNA: TGTGCCAGCAGCAAACCCGGTTCGGAGACCCAGTACTTC
clone size: NA
V gene: TRBV21-1
D gene: NA
J gene: TRBJ2-5

CDR3 protein: CASSSKLAGVYNEQFF
CDR3 DNA: TGTGCCAGCAGTTCAAAACTAGCGGGAGTCTACAATGAGCAGTTCTTC
clone size: NA
V gene: TRBV6-5
D gene: TRBD2
J gene: TRBJ2-1

CDR3 protein: CASSPGGRVEAQHF
CDR3 DNA: TGTGCCAGCAGCCCGGGGGGGAGGGTTGAGGCCCAGCATTTT
clone size: NA
V gene: TRBV7-2
D gene: NA
J gene: TRBJ1-5

CDR3 protein: CASSSMGGARELFF
CDR3 DNA: TGTGCCAGCAGCTCCATGGGGGGGGCTAGGGAGCTGTTTTTT
clone size: NA
V gene: TRBV5-4
D gene: NA
J gene: TRBJ2-2

CDR3 protein: CASNEVLLSDEKLFF
CDR3 DNA: TGTGCCAGCAACGAAGTCTTATTGAGCGATGAAAAACTGTTTTTT
clone size: NA
V gene: TRBV6-1
D gene: NA
J gene: TRBJ1-4

CDR3 protein: CASSRQGVGEKLFF
CDR3 DNA: TGTGCCAGCAGCCGACAGGGCGTCGGTGAAAAACTGTTTTTT
clone size: NA
V gene: TRBV9
D gene: TRBD1
J gene: TRBJ1-4

CDR3 protein: CASSSNSGSDQPQHF
CDR3 DNA: TGTGCCAGCAGCTCAAATTCAGGGTCGGATCAGCCCCAGCATTTT
clone size: NA
V gene: TRBV11-2
D gene: NA
J gene: TRBJ1-5

CDR3 protein: CASSPKAGTGGRGETQYF
CDR3 DNA: TGTGCCAGCAGCCCCAAAGCCGGGACAGGGGGCCGGGGCGAGACCCAGTACTTC
clone size: NA
V gene: TRBV9
D gene: TRBD1
J gene: TRBJ2-5

CDR3 protein: CATNRAGYTF
CDR3 DNA: TGTGCCACCAACCGCGCCGGCTACACCTTC
clone size: NA
V gene: TRBV28
D gene: NA
J gene: TRBJ1-2

CDR3 protein: CASSPPAGGRETQYF
CDR3 DNA: TGTGCCAGCTCACCCCCTGCGGGGGGGCGAGAGACCCAGTACTTC
clone size: NA
V gene: TRBV18
D gene: TRBD2
J gene: TRBJ2-5

CDR3 protein: CASSPPGDTQYF
CDR3 DNA: TGTGCCAGCAGCCCCCCGGGGGATACGCAGTATTTT
clone size: NA
V gene: TRBV7-9
D gene: NA
J gene: TRBJ2-3

CDR3 protein: CASSPRQGRETQYF
CDR3 DNA: TGTGCCAGCAGCCCCCGACAGGGTAGGGAGACCCAGTACTTC
clone size: few
V gene: TRBV7-2
D gene: TRBD1
J gene: TRBJ2-5

CDR3 protein: CASSPRLWEEYF
CDR3 DNA: TGTGCCAGCTCACCACGTCTCTGGGAGGAGTATTTT
clone size: NA
V gene: TRBV18
D gene: NA
J gene: TRBJ2-3

CDR3 protein: CSVRDSSGANVLTF
CDR3 DNA: TGCAGCGTCAGGGACTCCTCTGGGGCCAACGTCCTGACTTTC
clone size: NA
V gene: TRBV29-1
D gene: NA
J gene: TRBJ2-6

CDR3 protein: CASSMQGGNTEAFF
CDR3 DNA: TGCGCCAGCAGCATGCAGGGGGGGAACACTGAAGCTTTCTTT
clone size: NA
V gene: TRBV4-3
D gene: TRBD1
J gene: TRBJ1-1

CDR3 protein: CASSPAGGYGYTF
CDR3 DNA: TGTGCCAGCAGTCCTGCGGGGGGCTATGGCTACACCTTC
clone size: NA
V gene: TRBV28
D gene: NA
J gene: TRBJ1-2

CDR3 protein: CASSVSAGGWNEQFF
CDR3 DNA: TGTGCCAGCAGCGTCTCAGCGGGAGGGTGGAATGAGCAGTTCTTC
clone size: NA
V gene: TRBV9
D gene: TRBD2
J gene: TRBJ2-1

CDR3 protein: CASSPQAGGELFF
CDR3 DNA: TGTGCCAGCAGCCCCCAGGCCGGCGGGGAGCTGTTTTTT
clone size: NA
V gene: TRBV11-1
D gene: NA
J gene: TRBJ2-2

CDR3 protein: CSVDDGVYGYTF
CDR3 DNA: TGCAGCGTTGATGATGGAGTCTATGGCTACACCTTC
clone size: once
V gene: TRBV29-1
D gene: NA
J gene: TRBJ1-2